These T cell receptor beta chains were read from a single sample in a study of blood T cell repertoires in COVID-19. Assay used: immunoSEQ multiplex PCR; TCRdb lists only in-frame clones, some missing. The table includes 200,000 to 250,000 clones, 83% detected once. Sequenced input: PBMCs or T cells enriched from blood (not recorded which). These receptors were obtained from a woman in her 40s who had been exposed to COVID-19. Each CDR3 is given with its conserved first and last residue. The D gene is left open where the match is weak. Some rows have no size entry. The others give once, few or many, or a class for an expanded clone.

d_gene	j_gene	abundance	v_gene	CDR3aa	CDR3nt
.	TRBJ1-1	.	TRBV12-3/TRBV12-4	CASSFDSEAFF	TGTGCCAGCAGTTTCGACAGTGAAGCTTTCTTT
TRBD1	TRBJ2-1	.	TRBV10-3	CAIRVDTGAQNNEQFF	TGTGCCATCAGGGTTGATACAGGGGCACAAAACAATGAGCAGTTCTTC
TRBD1	TRBJ2-6	.	TRBV7-9	CASSSGDRGFAGANVLTF	TGTGCCAGCAGCTCCGGGGACAGGGGGTTCGCTGGGGCCAACGTCCTGACTTTC
TRBD2	TRBJ2-1	.	TRBV5-1	CASSPRTSGGAQNEQFF	TGCGCCAGCAGCCCGAGGACTAGCGGGGGGGCACAGAATGAGCAGTTCTTC
TRBD1	TRBJ1-1	.	TRBV10-3	CAISEVVRDRGPNTEAFF	TGTGCCATCAGTGAAGTTGTGCGGGACAGGGGACCGAACACTGAAGCTTTCTTT
.	TRBJ2-7	.	TRBV20-1	CSVWGAYEQYF	TGCAGTGTCTGGGGCGCCTACGAGCAGTACTTC
TRBD1	TRBJ2-7	.	TRBV27	CASSLGGTGDYEQYF	TGTGCCAGCAGTTTAGGTGGGACAGGGGATTACGAGCAGTACTTC
.	TRBJ1-1	.	TRBV19	CASSIRGTQGAFF	TGTGCCAGTAGTATTCGGGGGACCCAGGGAGCTTTCTTT
.	TRBJ2-2	.	TRBV7-8	CASSLRDSFISGELFF	TGTGCCAGCAGCTTAAGGGACTCCTTTATATCCGGGGAGCTGTTTTTT
.	TRBJ1-2	.	TRBV7-6	CASSTLASYGYTF	TGTGCCAGCAGCACTTTAGCCAGCTATGGCTACACCTTC
.	TRBJ2-7	.	TRBV5-5	CASSLARHLDTYEQYF	TGTGCCAGCAGCTTGGCCCGTCATTTGGACACCTACGAGCAGTACTTC
.	TRBJ1-2	.	TRBV4-2	CASSQSTDRPYGYTF	TGTGCCAGCAGCCAATCTACTGACAGGCCTTATGGCTACACCTTC
TRBD1	TRBJ1-2	.	TRBV7-2	CASANRGRLGGYTF	TGTGCCAGCGCAAACAGGGGGCGACTAGGTGGCTACACCTTC
TRBD1	TRBJ1-2	.	TRBV2	CASSDDRGHGYTF	TGTGCCAGCAGTGATGACAGGGGACATGGCTACACCTTC
.	TRBJ1-1	.	TRBV10-3	CAISATDSRNTEAFF	TGTGCCATCAGTGCGACGGACAGCCGAAACACTGAAGCTTTCTTT
.	TRBJ1-1	once	TRBV12-5	CASGPQQDTEAFF	TGTGCTAGTGGTCCGCAACAAGACACTGAAGCTTTCTTT
.	TRBJ2-7	.	TRBV18	CASSPEEIPYEQYF	TGTGCCAGCTCACCGGAGGAGATTCCCTACGAGCAGTACTTC
.	TRBJ1-2	.	TRBV6-5	CASSNRAGYTF	TGTGCCAGCAGCAACAGGGCTGGCTACACCTTC
TRBD2	TRBJ2-5	.	TRBV9	CASSVAPASGGQETQYF	TGTGCCAGCAGCGTAGCTCCCGCTAGCGGGGGTCAAGAGACCCAGTACTTC
TRBD2	TRBJ2-5	.	TRBV12-5	CASGAGGAETQYF	TGTGCTAGTGGGGCCGGGGGGGCAGAGACCCAGTACTTC
.	TRBJ2-7	.	TRBV15	CATSVSLTRQYF	TGTGCCACCAGCGTTTCTCTAACCCGGCAGTACTTC
.	TRBJ2-1	many	TRBV20-1	CSASSQGANNEQFF	TGCAGTGCTAGTTCCCAGGGCGCCAACAATGAGCAGTTCTTC
.	TRBJ1-2	once	TRBV7-9	CASSPGGVAGYTF	TGTGCCAGCAGCCCCGGGGGGGTGGCTGGCTACACCTTC
.	TRBJ1-1	.	TRBV21-1	CASSKRWGDRAGTEAFF	TGTGCCAGCAGCAAACGCTGGGGAGACAGGGCGGGCACTGAAGCTTTCTTT
TRBD1	TRBJ2-7	.	TRBV3-1/TRBV3-2	CASSQAWTGAYEQYF	TGTGCCAGCAGCCAAGCTTGGACAGGGGCCTACGAGCAGTACTTC
.	TRBJ2-7	.	TRBV6-5	CASKGGGVESYEQYF	TGTGCCAGCAAAGGGGGAGGGGTAGAGTCCTACGAGCAGTACTTC
TRBD1	TRBJ1-3	.	TRBV5-1	CASSPGQGGNTIYF	TGCGCCAGCAGCCCGGGACAGGGGGGAAACACCATATATTTT
TRBD1	TRBJ1-2	.	TRBV27	CASRPTGGTYGYTF	TGTGCCAGCAGACCGACAGGGGGAACCTATGGCTACACCTTC
.	TRBJ1-1	.	TRBV11-3	CASSLEGGKNTEAFF	TGTGCCAGCAGCCTCGAGGGCGGGAAGAACACTGAAGCTTTCTTT
.	TRBJ2-1	.	TRBV18	CASSPRRSSYNEQFF	TGTGCCAGCTCACCACGACGGAGCTCCTACAATGAGCAGTTCTTC